The 9 T cell receptor beta chains reported below all come from one sample, sequenced in a study of CD8+ T cells in alopecia areata (dated by TCRdb to 2016 to 2019). What this sample's time point label stands for: about 5 months on oral tofacitinib. The treatment or condition label, as the study defines it: oral pan-JAK inhibitor, 5-10 mg twice daily. Receptor libraries were prepared by the immunoSEQ multiplex PCR assay. RNA was extracted from all samples and reverse transcribed into cDNA as template for TCR sequencing. TCRdb mirrors the immuneACCESS table, restricted to in-frame sequences. Some clones are absent from its copies; in checked studies, under half trace to an unresolved V gene, and the reason for the others is unknown. For this sample there are around 290,000 clones; roughly 50% appear just once. The top ten hold about 1.7% of the sample. The source material was CD4+ T cells sorted from blood, sampled at week 24, from a patient treated with tofacitinib. The source is a human donor with alopecia areata.

This clone was seen only a few times. The chain recombines TRBV10-3 with TRBJ1-6; D possibly corresponds to TRBD1 (6 bases). The CDR3 has 14 amino acids. Trimming took 2 bases from V and 5 from J, leaving 7 bases between them. From germline, CDR1 is ENHRY and CDR2 SYGVKD. The CDR3 DNA reads TGTGCCATCAGTGAGGGACAGAATAATTCACCCCTCCACTTT. Its protein is CAISEGQNNSPLHF.

There are many counts of this clone. The V gene is TRBV14, the J gene TRBJ1-1, with unresolved D. In germline, CDR1 is SGHDN, CDR2 FVKESK. V lost 4 bases to trimming and J lost 7 bases, with 13 bases between them. The CDR3 sequence is 13 residues long. CDR3 nucleotides: TGTGCCAGCAGCCCCCGTTGGCGGCGTGAAGCTTTCTTT. Its translation: CASSPRWRREAFF.

J is TRBJ1-2 and V is TRBV30, with a possible D match to TRBD1 (5 bases). The CDR3 covers 12 residues. Trimming removed 0 bases at V and 6 bases at J, with 8 bases between. The germline V gene has CDR1 GTSNPN and CDR2 SVGIG (reference sequence). The CDR3 region is CAWSVIGDGYTF. In DNA, the CDR3 is TGTGCCTGGAGTGTAATAGGGGATGGCTACACCTTC. Filled out from reference TRBV30 and TRBJ1-2, the complete variable domain reads SQTIHQWPATLVQPVGSPLSLECTVEGTSNPNLYWYRQAAGRGLQLLFYSVGIGQISSEVPQNLSASRPQDRQFILSSKKLLLSDSGFYLCAWSVIGDGYTFGSGTRLTVV.

The table lists this clone with a few counts. The V call is TRBV9, the J call TRBJ2-3; D uncertain. V was trimmed by 0 bases and J by 3 bases, leaving 8 bases between them. CDR1 and CDR2 (germline): SGDLS, YYNGEE. CDR3 length equals 14 residues. The CDR3 bases are TGTGCCAGCAGCGTAGCTAGACTTACAGATACGCAGTATTTT. Its translation is CASSVARLTDTQYF.

This clone appeared a single time. The V gene is TRBV5-1, the J gene TRBJ1-1, with D tentatively TRBD1 (6 bases). The germline V and J ends were trimmed by 0 bases and 5 bases, with 17 bases remaining between them. This CDR3 has 16 amino acids. The germline gives CDR1 SGHRS, CDR2 YFSETQ. The chain's CDR3 is CASSLVLGARWTEAFF. CDR3 in DNA: TGCGCCAGCAGCTTGGTTCTGGGGGCGCGATGGACTGAAGCTTTCTTT. Full variable domain (remainder filled in from reference TRBV5-1 and TRBJ1-1): KAGVTQTPRYLIKTRGQQVTLSCSPISGHRSVSWYQQTPGQGLQFLFEYFSETQRNKGNFPGRFSGRQFSNSRSEMNVSTLELGDSALYLCASSLVLGARWTEAFFGQGTRLTVV.

The CDR3 nucleotides read TGTGCCTGGAGTTTCCCTGGGCGGCGTGAAAAACTGTTTTTT. This codes for CAWSFPGRREKLFF. The rearrangement joins TRBV30 to TRBJ1-4; no clear D. V was clipped by 2 bases and J by 7 bases, with 14 bases between them. CDR1 and CDR2 from the germline V gene are GTSNPN and SVGIG (reference sequence). The CDR3 totals 14 residues. Filled out from reference TRBV30 and TRBJ1-4, the complete variable domain reads SQTIHQWPATLVQPVGSPLSLECTVEGTSNPNLYWYRQAAGRGLQLLFYSVGIGQISSEVPQNLSASRPQDRQFILSSKKLLLSDSGFYLCAWSFPGRREKLFFGSGTQLSVL.

This clone showed up just a few times. V gene TRBV7-9 combines with J gene TRBJ1-4; D is ambiguous. Trimming removed 4 bases from V and 5 bases from J, with 17 bases in between. Per germline, CDR1 SEHNR and CDR2 FQNEAQ (reference sequence). This CDR3 comprises 16 residues. The CDR3 loop is CASSSSRPAVNEKLFF. The CDR3 DNA follows: TGTGCCAGCAGCTCGTCTAGACCGGCTGTAAATGAAAAACTGTTTTTT.

Comments on this clone: Other nucleotide sequences in the sample specify the same CDR3. CDR3 residues: CASSLGGTENTEAFF. The CDR3 DNA follows: TGCGCCAGCAGCTTGGGCGGGACAGAGAACACTGAAGCTTTCTTT. J is TRBJ1-1 and V is TRBV5-1; 7 bases agree with TRBD1. V lost 0 bases to trimming and J lost 1 base; unmatched junction nucleotides: 3. The CDR3 extends over 15 amino acids. Germline V CDR1 and CDR2: SGHRS, YFSETQ.

This clone came up a few times. This sequence joins TRBV10-3 and TRBJ2-1; D perhaps matches TRBD2 (5 bases). The CDR3 runs to 12 residues. V was clipped by 4 bases and J by 10 bases, with 11 bases between them. Germline V CDR1 and CDR2: ENHRY, SYGVKD. CDR3 sequence (DNA): TGTGCCATCAGTGGGCTAGCTGGAGAGCAGTTCTTC. Amino acids: CAISGLAGEQFF.